The sample holds a few counts of the clone carrying this T cell receptor (beta chain). Its antigen is not identified. This sample stems from a study of cytomegalovirus exposure and HLA in healthy donors. Germline V gene data show CDR1 as MNHNY and CDR2 as SVGAGI (reference sequence). V dropped 8 bases and J dropped 7; count of bases not matched to a gene: 17. CDR3 size: 15 residues. It was with 60 Vbeta and 13 Jbeta primers that the PCR ran. The protocol was immunoSEQ multiplex PCR, while the TCRdb copy is restricted to in-frame clones and leaves out a portion. The table shows about 65,000 clones, with 60% to 80% occurring only once. Study findings and constraints: In an earlier analysis, most TCR beta V segments were productive about 87% or about 30% of the time. Researchers counted around 180 TCR beta chains as cytomegalovirus-associated. Several of the most significant clusters were apparently associated with common viral pathogens in a later analysis.

Sequences were obtained from PBMCs. The chain is built from TRBV6-6 and TRBJ2-7, with 7 bases that match TRBD2. This TCR came from a man aged 25 to 45 in good health and CMV-seronegative. The CDR3 spells CASQPQASGGLEQYF. The CDR3 DNA reads as TGTGCCAGCCAACCTCAGGCTAGCGGAGGCCTAGAGCAGTACTTC.